Included here is one T cell receptor beta chain sequence, with context. The PCR ran on 60 Vbeta and 13 Jbeta primers. Method: immunoSEQ multiplex PCR; TCRdb's copy keeps in-frame clones and lacks some. The data hold approximately 120,000 clones, with around three quarters observed a single time. The V and J ends lost 3 bases and 6 bases respectively, with 9 bases between them. The CDR3 runs to 13 residues. The germline V gene has CDR1 MNHNS and CDR2 SASEGT. This entry belongs to a study of cytomegalovirus exposure and HLA in healthy donors. The sample taken for sequencing was PBMCs. This TCR was recovered from a human donor in good health. The gene calls are TRBV6-1 and TRBJ1-5; D ambiguous. Written as DNA, the CDR3 is TGTGCCAGCAGTGACCGGGTCGGTCAGCCCCAGCATTTT. This sequence encodes CASSDRVGQPQHF.